These T cell receptor beta chains were read from a single sample in a study of shared clonotypes between healthy human individuals. Profiling relied on immunoSEQ multiplex PCR, and the TCRdb table lists in-frame clones only, not all of them. The profile shows nearly 2 million clones, about 95% of them singletons. Sequenced material: naive CD8+ T cells sorted from blood. Receptors originate from a man younger than 35 in good health. Both conserved end residues are part of each CDR3. Clone size is not always given. Where it is, it says once, few, many or a class for expanded clones.

v_gene,j_gene,abundance,CDR3aa
TRBV13,TRBJ2-7,.,CASSPEGPGSPYEQYF
TRBV7-9,TRBJ2-3,.,CASIFGEADTQYF
TRBV7-9,TRBJ2-3,.,CASSQTSGEWTTQYF
TRBV21-1,TRBJ2-2,.,CASSKLRLYRQFGELFF
TRBV2,TRBJ1-4,.,CASNGAGQPEKLFF
TRBV6-1,TRBJ1-1,.,CASAEERAEAFF
TRBV6-6,TRBJ2-7,once,CASSSFSNPYEQYF
TRBV5-5,TRBJ2-7,.,CASSLGQGSSYEQYF
TRBV11-2,TRBJ2-3,.,CASSPYSTDTQYF
TRBV5-4,TRBJ2-7,.,CASSDLTGGFYEQYF
TRBV5-6,TRBJ2-7,.,CASSLGVTGYNEQYF